One sample yielded the 5 T cell receptor beta chains listed below, sequenced in a study of T cell responses to AZD1222 COVID-19 vaccine. The data were produced by immunoSEQ multiplex PCR, yet TCRdb's version contains in-frame clones alone and is incomplete. Among 90,000 to 100,000 clones listed, 85% to 90% were seen once. The source was peripheral blood, collected on day 0 of AZD1222 vaccination. These TCRs come from an adult in good health.

The chain combines TRBV6-4 with TRBJ2-1; 7 nucleotides agree with TRBD2. This CDR3 has 16 residues. Trimming took 8 bases from V and 1 from J; bases not matched to a gene: 11. The germline gives CDR1 MRHNA, CDR2 SNTAGT. As DNA, the CDR3 is TGTGCCAGCGCTCAGGGAGAGGGACTATCCTACAATGAGCAGTTCTTC. It specifies CASAQGEGLSYNEQFF.

The chain has TRBV10-3 and TRBJ2-1, with 10 bases lining up with TRBD2. The V and J ends lost 6 bases and 5 bases, in that order; junction bases with no gene match: 7. Germline V gene lookup returns CDR1 ENHRY and CDR2 SYGVKD. This CDR3 spans 15 amino acids. The CDR3 here is CAIRITSGKNNEQFF. CDR3 DNA: TGTGCCATCAGGATAACTAGCGGGAAGAACAATGAGCAGTTCTTC.

CDR3 sequence (DNA): TGCAGTCCAACCAAGAACACTGAAGCTTTCTTT. This translates into CSPTKNTEAFF. The rearrangement links TRBV20-1 to TRBJ1-1; the D is unclear. The CDR3 has 11 amino acids. CDR1 DFQATT and CDR2 SNEGSKA come from the germline V gene (reference sequence). With 8 bases removed from V and 1 base from J, the gap between germline ends came to 8 bases.

The CDR3 sequence: CASSLADREVTEAFF. In DNA form, the CDR3 reads TGTGCCAGCAGCTTGGCCGACAGGGAGGTCACTGAAGCTTTCTTT. The V and J genes are TRBV5-6 and TRBJ1-1; 7 bases align to TRBD1. Germline loops: CDR1 SGHDT, CDR2 YYEEEE. CDR3 size: 15 residues. After removal of 0 bases from V and 4 bases from J, the junction contained 6 bases not matched to a gene.

The chain combines TRBV9 with TRBJ2-2; no clear D gene. Trimming took off 7 bases at V and 1 base at J, with 11 bases between the two ends. The CDR3 covers 14 residues. Germline V gene data show CDR1 as SGDLS and CDR2 as YYNGEE. CDR3 residues: CASLKDQNTGELFF. For the CDR3, the DNA is TGTGCCAGCCTTAAGGACCAGAACACCGGGGAGCTGTTTTTT. Variable domain in full (rest from reference TRBV9 and TRBJ2-2): DSGVTQTPKHLITATGQRVTLRCSPRSGDLSVYWYQQSLDQGLQFLIQYYNGEERAKGNILERFSAQQFPDLHSELNLSSLELGDSALYFCASLKDQNTGELFFGEGSRLTVL.